The 25 T cell receptor beta chains below come from one sample, sequenced in a study of cytomegalovirus exposure and HLA in healthy donors. Primers included in the PCR were 60 Vbeta and 13 Jbeta primers. Libraries were prepared by immunoSEQ multiplex PCR; TCRdb keeps only in-frame clonotypes and omits some of them. The sample includes about 180,000 clones, 77% of them seen just once. Sequencing was performed on PBMCs. All receptors come from a woman in her 30s in good health and CMV-seropositive.

The J gene is TRBJ1-5, the V gene TRBV7-2; D gene ambiguous. This CDR3 spans 15 amino acids. Germline V gene data show CDR1 as SGHTA and CDR2 as FQGNSA. V was clipped by 2 bases and J by 2 bases, with 10 bases between them. The CDR3 nucleotides are TGTGCCAGCAGCTTATCGTGGGGAGGCAATCAGCCCCAGCATTTT. This encodes CASSLSWGGNQPQHF.

The V gene is TRBV5-6, the J gene TRBJ2-3; D may be TRBD1 (6 bases). The CDR3 runs 13 residues. Trimming removed 4 bases at V and 6 bases at J, with 12 bases between. Germline V CDR1 and CDR2: SGHDT, YYEEEE. The CDR3 DNA reads TGTGCCAGCAGCCTAATAGACAGGGATACGCAGTATTTT. Its protein product is CASSLIDRDTQYF.

This chain links TRBV9 with TRBJ2-7; 7 positions match TRBD2. The trim removed 4 bases at V and 1 base at J, leaving 11 bases unmatched. The CDR3 has 16 amino acids. CDR1 and CDR2 from the germline V gene are SGDLS and YYNGEE. The DNA for the CDR3 is TGTGCCAGCAGCCCAATGGAAGAGCGGGGATCCTACGAGCAGTACTTC. Translation: CASSPMEERGSYEQYF.

This chain links TRBV19 with TRBJ1-5; 7 nucleotides match TRBD1. Germline values: CDR1 LNHDA, CDR2 SQIVND (reference sequence). This CDR3 has 15 amino acids. Trimming removed 4 bases from V and 1 base from J; junction bases left unmatched: 4. The CDR3 sequence is CASSTQGVSNQPQHF. CDR3 DNA: TGTGCCAGTAGTACGCAGGGGGTCAGCAATCAGCCCCAGCATTTT.

The chain couples TRBV15 to TRBJ2-2; no clear D gene. Per the germline V gene, CDR1 is LNHNV and CDR2 is YYDKDF (reference sequence). The ends were cut back, 5 bases at V and 4 bases at J, with 11 bases in the middle. This CDR3 comprises 14 residues. The CDR3 spells CATSLAAATGELFF. The CDR3 coding sequence is TGTGCCACCAGCTTAGCCGCCGCCACCGGGGAGCTGTTTTTT.

This sequence joins TRBV7-2 and TRBJ2-1; the match to TRBD2 covers 11 bases. The CDR3 extends over 15 amino acids. CDR1 and CDR2 (germline): SGHTA, FQGNSA. With 5 bases clipped from V and 5 bases from J, the junction kept 5 bases outside the gene matches. The CDR3 sequence: CASSLVAGGNNEQFF. The CDR3 DNA reads as TGTGCCAGCAGCCTAGTAGCGGGAGGGAACAATGAGCAGTTCTTC.

The rearrangement uses TRBV5-1 and TRBJ2-7, with 8 bases identical to TRBD2. The germline V gene has CDR1 SGHRS and CDR2 YFSETQ. J gave up 0 bases and V 3 bases, and 5 bases lay outside the gene matches. This CDR3 is 15 amino acids long. CDR3 sequence: CASSSLTSGSYEQYF. CDR3 nucleotide sequence: TGCGCCAGCAGCTCGTTAACTAGCGGCTCCTACGAGCAGTACTTC.

The rearrangement uses TRBV29-1 and TRBJ1-1; no clear D gene. The CDR3 runs to 13 residues. CDR1 SQVTM and CDR2 ANQGSEA come from the germline V gene. V was shortened by 4 bases and J by 7 bases, with 16 bases between the two germline ends. The CDR3 sequence: CSVVWGDNGEAFF. Written as DNA, the CDR3 is TGCAGCGTTGTCTGGGGAGATAACGGTGAAGCTTTCTTT.

This rearrangement joins TRBV6-5 to TRBJ1-1, with a possible D match to TRBD1 (5 bases). Germline V CDR1 and CDR2: MNHEY, SVGAGI. The CDR3 runs to 14 residues. The V and J ends lost 0 bases and 4 bases respectively, with 9 bases between them. The CDR3, as DNA: TGTGCCAGCAGTTACTCCGCCGGGGGCACTGAAGCTTTCTTT. Its protein is CASSYSAGGTEAFF.

This clone was detected only once. V is TRBV6-1 and J is TRBJ2-3, with 8 bases matching TRBD2. The CDR3 sequence is 15 residues long. In germline, CDR1 is MNHNS, CDR2 SASEGT. The ends lost 4 bases at V and 5 bases at J; junction bases unmatched: 8. DNA of the CDR3: TGTGCCAGCAGTGGCGGGGGGCGGGGTGGAGATACGCAGTATTTT. It codes for CASSGGGRGGDTQYF.

The genes are TRBV5-1 and TRBJ2-2, with 8 bases lining up with TRBD1. Germline CDR1 is SGHRS and CDR2 is YFSETQ. With 0 bases clipped from V and 7 bases from J, the junction kept 5 bases outside the gene matches. The CDR3 sequence is 15 residues long. This chain's CDR3 is CASSLDRGNGGELFF. The CDR3 DNA follows: TGCGCCAGCAGCTTGGACAGGGGGAACGGCGGGGAGCTGTTTTTT.

This clone was observed a few times. The chain links TRBV7-7 to TRBJ2-1; 11 bases are a match to TRBD2. Germline V gene sequence: CDR1 SSHAT, CDR2 FNYEAQ (reference sequence). Unmatched junction bases numbered 4, after V lost 5 bases and J lost 4 bases. This CDR3 is 15 amino acids long. This chain's CDR3 is CASSNGLAGYNEQFF. In DNA, the CDR3 is TGTGCCAGCAGCAACGGACTAGCGGGTTACAATGAGCAGTTCTTC.

This clone has just a few counts. The chain recombines TRBV28 with TRBJ1-2; D possibly corresponds to TRBD1 (6 bases). Trimming took off 6 bases at V and 3 bases at J, with 14 bases between the two ends. The CDR3 covers 14 residues. Germline V lookup: CDR1 MDHEN, CDR2 SYDVKM. This CDR3 reads CASRGGAVHYGYTF. CDR3 DNA sequence: TGTGCCAGCAGAGGGGGGGCCGTTCACTATGGCTACACCTTC.

This clone was picked up a small number of times. This rearrangement joins TRBV15 to TRBJ2-1; 10 positions agree with TRBD1. Germline V gene lookup returns CDR1 LNHNV and CDR2 YYDKDF (reference sequence). With 8 bases clipped from V and 9 bases from J, the junction kept 10 bases outside the gene matches. CDR3 size: 14 residues. CDR3 sequence: CATEPGQGRFEQFF. DNA for the CDR3: TGTGCCACCGAACCGGGACAGGGGAGGTTTGAGCAGTTCTTC.

The chain recombines TRBV5-5 with TRBJ1-2; 8 nucleotides line up with TRBD1. The CDR3 covers 15 residues. The J segment lost 4 bases and the V segment lost 0 bases, leaving 5 bases of the junction unmatched. Germline-derived CDR1 and CDR2 are SGHKS and YYEKEE (reference sequence). The CDR3 bases are TGTGCCAGCAGCTTGGAGGCGACAGGGGTCTATGGCTACACCTTC. As protein: CASSLEATGVYGYTF.

This clone was seen a handful of times. The chain couples TRBV5-1 to TRBJ2-7, with unresolved D. The germline gives CDR1 SGHRS, CDR2 YFSETQ. The CDR3 runs to 15 residues. V shed 1 base and J shed 4 bases, with 15 bases lying between them. CDR3 loop: CASSLSPMVGYEQYF. DNA for the CDR3: TGCGCCAGCAGCTTGTCCCCAATGGTCGGGTACGAGCAGTACTTC.

The rearrangement joins TRBV11-3 to TRBJ2-2; D is unresolved. Trimming took off 6 bases at V and 4 bases at J, with 6 bases between the two ends. The CDR3 contains 12 residues. Germline CDR1 reads SGHNT; CDR2 reads YENEEA. Here the CDR3 DNA reads TGTGCCAGCAGTTATTTCACCGGGGAGCTGTTTTTT. This translates into CASSYFTGELFF.

This chain links TRBV11-3 with TRBJ1-2; possibly TRBD1 for D (6 bases). In germline, CDR1 is SGHNT, CDR2 YENEEA. The V and J ends lost 5 bases and 4 bases respectively, with 20 bases between them. This CDR3 is 16 amino acids long. The CDR3 reads CASSPETNNRVYGYTF. DNA of the CDR3: TGTGCCAGCAGCCCTGAAACTAATAACAGGGTCTATGGCTACACCTTC. The whole variable domain, remainder taken from reference TRBV11-3 and TRBJ1-2, is EAGVVQSPRYKIIEKKQPVAFWCNPISGHNTLYWYLQNLGQGPELLIRYENEEAVDDSQLPKDRFSAERLKGVDSTLKIQPAELGDSAVYLCASSPETNNRVYGYTFGSGTRLTVV.

The rearrangement joins TRBV5-1 to TRBJ1-1, with D possibly matching TRBD1 (5 bases). With 1 base removed from V and 5 bases from J, the gap between germline ends came to 15 bases. This CDR3 comprises 15 residues. Germline V gene sequence: CDR1 SGHRS, CDR2 YFSETQ. This CDR3 reads CASSLFDSLKTEAFF. The CDR3 DNA is TGCGCCAGCAGCTTGTTCGACAGTCTAAAAACTGAAGCTTTCTTT.

V gene TRBV7-8 combines with J gene TRBJ1-2; D call uncertain. The CDR3 length is 14 residues. Germline-derived CDR1 and CDR2 are SGHVS and FQNEAQ. With 0 bases removed from V and 3 bases from J, the gap between germline ends came to 8 bases. The CDR3 bases are TGTGCCAGCAGCTTAGCAGCAGGTGACTATGGCTACACCTTC. This codes for CASSLAAGDYGYTF.

The chain joins TRBV30 to TRBJ2-7, with 7 bases fitting TRBD1. CDR1 GTSNPN and CDR2 SVGIG come from the germline V gene (reference sequence). The CDR3 runs 13 residues. Trimming took 4 bases from V and 3 from J; bases not matched to a gene: 6. This CDR3 reads CAWTGTDNYEQYF. The CDR3 nucleotides are TGTGCCTGGACGGGGACAGATAACTACGAGCAGTACTTC.

The chain couples TRBV2 to TRBJ2-7; TRBD2 agrees at 9 bases. There are 15 residues in the CDR3. The V segment lost 4 bases and the J segment 5 bases; nucleotides outside the gene matches: 9. Germline lookup yields CDR1 SNHLY and CDR2 FYNNEI. This CDR3 is CASSGSGGRADEQYF. DNA for the CDR3: TGTGCCAGCAGTGGTTCTGGCGGGAGGGCCGACGAGCAGTACTTC.

V gene TRBV5-1 combines with J gene TRBJ2-3; TRBD1 aligns across 8 bases. V shed 4 bases and J 5 bases; nucleotides not matched to a gene: 6. From germline, CDR1 is SGHRS and CDR2 YFSETQ. This CDR3 has 14 amino acids. The CDR3 DNA sequence: TGCGCCAGCAGCCCCGGACAGGGAGGAGATACGCAGTATTTT. Translated: CASSPGQGGDTQYF. Filled out from reference TRBV5-1 and TRBJ2-3, the complete variable domain reads KAGVTQTPRYLIKTRGQQVTLSCSPISGHRSVSWYQQTPGQGLQFLFEYFSETQRNKGNFPGRFSGRQFSNSRSEMNVSTLELGDSALYLCASSPGQGGDTQYFGPGTRLTVL.

V is TRBV10-3 and J is TRBJ1-1; 9 bases agree with TRBD1. V lost 4 bases, J lost 1 base, and 7 bases stayed unmatched. CDR3 length: 16 residues. Germline-derived CDR1 and CDR2 are ENHRY and SYGVKD. CDR3 sequence (DNA): TGTGCCATCAGTGGGGGACAGGGAGGGACGAACACTGAAGCTTTCTTT. Translating gives CAISGGQGGTNTEAFF.

J is TRBJ1-1 and V is TRBV28; TRBD1 matches at 7 bases. This CDR3 spans 15 amino acids. With 5 bases clipped from V and 1 base from J, the junction kept 7 bases outside the gene matches. The germline gives CDR1 MDHEN, CDR2 SYDVKM. In DNA form, the CDR3 reads TGTGCCAGCAGTGATGTGACAGGGAAGAACACTGAAGCTTTCTTT. Amino acids: CASSDVTGKNTEAFF.